Sequencing of this T cell receptor beta chain was carried out in a study of T cells in Graves' hyperthyroidism and ophthalmopathy. RNA transcripts provided the source from which TCR beta CDR3 regions were amplified. TCR CDR3 underwent first-round RT-PCR with the HTBI primer set. One entry per CDR3 protein results from TCRdb running MiXCR on the multiplex PCR reads. The sample has 380,000 or so distinct CDR3 sequences, approximately 19% seen once. This clonotype was observed many times. PBMCs came from more than 8.5 ml fresh peripheral blood. Trimming pared 5 bases from V and 1 base from J, leaving 11 bases between. This CDR3 spans 14 amino acids. The germline CDR1 and CDR2 sequences are SNHLY and FYNNEI.

The specimen sequenced was blood. This chain links TRBV2 with TRBJ1-2; D possibly corresponds to TRBD1 (5 bases). The TCR originated in a woman aged 18-30 years with Graves' hyperthyroidism. CDR3 loop: CASSQGRNNYGYTF. The CDR3 DNA reads as TGTGCCAGCAGTCAGGGACGGAATAACTATGGCTACACCTTC.